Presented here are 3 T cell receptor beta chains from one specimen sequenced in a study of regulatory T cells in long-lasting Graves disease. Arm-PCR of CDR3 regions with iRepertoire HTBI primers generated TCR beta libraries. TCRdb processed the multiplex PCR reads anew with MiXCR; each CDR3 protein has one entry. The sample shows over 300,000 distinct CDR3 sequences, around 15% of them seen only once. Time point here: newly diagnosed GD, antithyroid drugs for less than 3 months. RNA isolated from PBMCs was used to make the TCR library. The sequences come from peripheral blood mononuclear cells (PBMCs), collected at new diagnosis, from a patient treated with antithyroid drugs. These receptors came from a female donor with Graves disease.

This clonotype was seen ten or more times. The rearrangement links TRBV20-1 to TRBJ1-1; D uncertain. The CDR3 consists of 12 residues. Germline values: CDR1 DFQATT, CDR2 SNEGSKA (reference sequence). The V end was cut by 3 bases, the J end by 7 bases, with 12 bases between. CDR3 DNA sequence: TGCAGTGCTAGGGAAGGTGTTAATGAAGCTTTCTTT. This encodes CSAREGVNEAFF.

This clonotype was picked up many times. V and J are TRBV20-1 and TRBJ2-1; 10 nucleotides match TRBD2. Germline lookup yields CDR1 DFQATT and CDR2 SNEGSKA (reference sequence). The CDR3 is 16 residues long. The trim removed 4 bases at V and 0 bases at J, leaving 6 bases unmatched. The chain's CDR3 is CSAKAGGPHSYNEQFF. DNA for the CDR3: TGCAGTGCTAAAGCGGGGGGGCCACACTCCTACAATGAGCAGTTCTTC.

The CDR3 protein is CASSSGTSRGTQYF. In DNA form, the CDR3 reads TGTGCCAGCAGTTCTGGGACATCCCGGGGGACCCAGTACTTC. The chain recombines TRBV27 with TRBJ2-5; tentative D call: TRBD1 (6 bases). This CDR3 has 14 amino acids. V was trimmed by 4 bases and J by 7 bases, leaving 16 bases between them. Germline V gene sequence: CDR1 MNHEY, CDR2 SMNVEV (reference sequence).